What follows describes a single TCR beta chain. The CDR3 has 14 residues. Germline values: CDR1 LNHDA, CDR2 SQIVND (reference sequence). V lost 3 bases and J 2 bases, leaving 10 bases between the germline ends. This record comes from a study of blood T cell repertoires in COVID-19. Study overall: The cDNA or gDNA used as material had been derived from T cells, B-cell-depleted T cells, or PBMCs.

TCRdb's table, derived via immunoSEQ multiplex PCR, lists solely in-frame clones and lacks some. This sample yields more than 70,000 clones, of which around 90% are seen a single time; roughly 0.73% belongs to the top ten. This clonotype originated in a woman aged 80 or over with acute or convalescent COVID-19. The sequenced sample consisted of peripheral blood. The chain is built from TRBV19 and TRBJ1-2; no clear D gene. The DNA of the CDR3 is TGTGCCAGTAGTATCCGGGCGGGGAACTATGGCTACACCTTC. Translated, it gives CASSIRAGNYGYTF.